The 11 T cell receptor beta chains presented below share a single source sample, sequenced in a study of CD8+ T cells in alopecia areata (dated by TCRdb to the late 2010s). Library creation used the immunoSEQ multiplex PCR assay. RNA was extracted from all samples and reverse transcribed into cDNA as template for TCR sequencing. The table was pulled from immuneACCESS by TCRdb, which kept in-frame rearrangements only. Such tables lose some clones; where checked, under half of the loss comes from unresolved V genes, and the rest has no known cause. The sample includes 150,000 to 200,000 clones, with around 64% observed a single time. The ten largest clones capture 1.3% of the sample. Taken with the paper, the label for treatment or condition translates to: oral pan-JAK inhibitor, 5-10 mg twice daily. The specimen was CD4+ T cells sorted from blood, collected between weeks 47 and 50, from a patient treated with tofacitinib. Receptors originate from a human donor with alopecia areata.

This clone was seen a few times. The chain employs TRBV29-1 and TRBJ2-4, with 7 bases that match TRBD2. The germline V gene encodes CDR1 SQVTM and CDR2 ANQGSEA. J gave up 13 bases and V 4 bases, and 7 bases lay outside the gene matches. This CDR3 has 11 amino acids. The CDR3 region is CSVARGEGQYF. CDR3 nucleotides: TGCAGCGTTGCTCGTGGGGAGGGGCAGTACTTC.

The rearrangement joins TRBV7-2 to TRBJ1-6; a weak D match, TRBD1 (6 bases). Trimming shortened V by 5 bases and J by 8 bases, and 13 bases separated the two germline ends. Germline CDR1 is SGHTA and CDR2 is FQGNSA. CDR3 length equals 14 residues. CDR3 protein: CASSATGGDSPLHF. CDR3 nucleotide sequence: TGTGCCAGCAGCGCGACAGGAGGGGATTCACCCCTCCACTTT. Full variable domain (outside the CDR3, taken from reference TRBV7-2 and TRBJ1-6): GAGVSQSPSNKVTEKGKDVELRCDPISGHTALYWYRQSLGQGLEFLIYFQGNSAPDKSGLPSDRFSAERTGGSVSTLTIQRTQQEDSAVYLCASSATGGDSPLHFGNGTRLTVT.

The chain combines TRBV7-9 with TRBJ2-7, with TRBD2 matching over 10 bases. Germline V lookup: CDR1 SEHNR, CDR2 FQNEAQ (reference sequence). The CDR3 is 17 residues long. After removal of 5 bases from V and 2 bases from J, the junction contained 12 bases not matched to a gene. DNA of the CDR3: TGTGCCAGCAGCCCTAGGGCTAGCGGGGGAAAAACCTACGAGCAGTACTTC. It specifies CASSPRASGGKTYEQYF.

The chain joins TRBV6-5 to TRBJ2-7, with 11 bases matching TRBD2. This CDR3 comprises 15 residues. Trimming removed 2 bases from V and 6 bases from J; junction bases left unmatched: 6. Germline V gene data show CDR1 as MNHEY and CDR2 as SVGAGI. The CDR3 region has the DNA TGTGCCAGCAGTTACGTAGCGGGGGGGCACCTCGAGCAGTACTTC. Translated: CASSYVAGGHLEQYF.

This chain connects TRBV6-5 to TRBJ2-3; D is perhaps TRBD1 (5 bases). The germline V gene encodes CDR1 MNHEY and CDR2 SVGAGI. Trimming left V 6 bases short and J 1 base short, with 8 bases between. The CDR3 consists of 13 residues. The chain's CDR3 is CASSPTGTDTQYF. The CDR3 DNA reads TGTGCCAGCAGCCCGACAGGCACAGATACGCAGTATTTT.

This chain uses TRBV29-1 with TRBJ1-2, with D uncertain. Trimming removed 7 bases at V and 3 bases at J, with 6 bases between. Germline V lookup: CDR1 SQVTM, CDR2 ANQGSEA. This CDR3 is built from 10 residues. CDR3 in DNA: TGCAGCGCTGACCACTATGGCTACACCTTC. Translating it yields CSADHYGYTF.

The rearrangement joins TRBV29-1 to TRBJ2-5; weak D call: TRBD1 (7 bases). The germline V gene has CDR1 SQVTM and CDR2 ANQGSEA. This CDR3 comprises 14 residues. Trimming removed 3 bases from V and 2 bases from J, with 13 bases in between. CDR3 nucleotides: TGCAGCGTTGACCCGACAGGGAGGCAAGAGACCCAGTACTTC. Translated: CSVDPTGRQETQYF.

This clone was observed a handful of times. This chain uses TRBV29-1 with TRBJ2-7; TRBD2 matches at 8 bases. The CDR3 contains 10 residues. The J segment lost 6 bases and the V segment lost 7 bases, leaving 2 bases of the junction unmatched. Germline lookup yields CDR1 SQVTM and CDR2 ANQGSEA. The DNA of the CDR3 is TGCAGCGCCGGGGGGGGCGAGCAGTACTTC. It specifies CSAGGGEQYF.

The CDR3 here is CASRALDGAYGYTF. DNA of the CDR3: TGTGCCAGCCGCGCACTGGACGGGGCCTATGGCTACACCTTC. The V call is TRBV6-5, the J call TRBJ1-2, with D possibly TRBD1 on 5 matching bases. Between the trimmed V and J ends, which lost 8 bases and 4 bases, there was a span of 17 bases. There are 14 residues in the CDR3. CDR1 MNHEY and CDR2 SVGAGI come from the germline V gene.

This sequence joins TRBV30 and TRBJ1-2; D not certain. CDR3 length equals 11 residues. Germline V CDR1 and CDR2: GTSNPN, SVGIG (reference sequence). Trimming removed 2 bases at V and 6 bases at J, with 7 bases between. CDR3 bases: TGTGCCTGGAGTTTCCGGGATGGCTACACCTTC. Residues: CAWSFRDGYTF.

In this sample, this clone turned up once. The chain recombines TRBV14 with TRBJ1-2; D is ambiguous. The germline V gene has CDR1 SGHDN and CDR2 FVKESK. V lost 0 bases to trimming and J lost 3 bases, with 17 bases between them. This CDR3 contains 17 residues. The CDR3 DNA follows: TGTGCCAGCAGCCAAGATCTCTTTTCCAAGGGATACTATGGCTACACCTTC. It codes for CASSQDLFSKGYYGYTF.